This TCR beta chain was identified in a study of response to subunit inactivated influenza vaccine. Study-level results: Each seasonal influenza vaccination recruits few new T cells, the authors suggested.

Trimming cost V 3 bases and J 6 bases, with 12 bases left between them. This CDR3 contains 14 residues. TCRdb recomputed calls from the RT-PCR reads with MiXCR, one row per CDR3 protein. The table lists about 180,000 distinct CDR3 sequences, around 8.8% of them singletons. This clonotype was found many times. Its antigen is unidentified. Sequenced material: non-naive T cells sorted from PBMCs, taken on the day of vaccination. The clonotype originates from a man in his fifties who received an inactivated influenza vaccine. This chain connects TRBV12-3 or TRBV12-4 to TRBJ2-1, with D perhaps matching TRBD2 (5 bases). CDR3 protein: CASSFGWGVNEQFF. CDR3 DNA: TGTGCCAGCAGTTTCGGTTGGGGAGTCAATGAGCAGTTCTTC.